The 24 T cell receptor beta chains below were found in one sample sequenced in a study of blood T cell repertoires in COVID-19. Assay used: immunoSEQ multiplex PCR; TCRdb lists only in-frame clones, some missing. Of a few hundred thousand clones listed, 65% to 90% are singletons. Source material: peripheral blood. The origin of the receptors is a woman between 40 and 55 years old who had recovered from COVID-19.

The chain couples TRBV7-9 to TRBJ2-7; 10 positions match TRBD2. The germline V gene encodes CDR1 SEHNR and CDR2 FQNEAQ (reference sequence). After removal of 6 bases from V and 2 bases from J, the junction contained 4 bases not matched to a gene. The CDR3 covers 14 residues. The CDR3 region is CASSISGGAYEQYF. Written as DNA, the CDR3 is TGTGCCAGCAGTATCAGCGGGGGGGCCTACGAGCAGTACTTC.

The chain combines TRBV7-6 with TRBJ1-3; possible D gene TRBD1, 6 bases. The germline V gene encodes CDR1 SGHVS and CDR2 FNYEAQ. Trimming took off 5 bases at V and 2 bases at J, with 16 bases between the two ends. The CDR3 totals 16 residues. The CDR3 is CASSKRTALPGNTIYF. Written as DNA, the CDR3 is TGTGCCAGCAGCAAGAGGACAGCCCTTCCTGGAAACACCATATATTTT.

This clone was found a few times. The chain has TRBV7-9 and TRBJ2-5, with 10 bases fitting TRBD2. The CDR3 spans 14 residues. Germline V gene sequence: CDR1 SEHNR, CDR2 FQNEAQ (reference sequence). V lost 7 bases to trimming and J lost 2 bases; unmatched junction nucleotides: 4. The CDR3 is CASTHSGGQETQYF. CDR3 bases: TGTGCCAGCACCCATAGCGGGGGGCAAGAGACCCAGTACTTC.

This chain joins TRBV3-1 (or the pseudogene TRBV3-2) and TRBJ2-5; maybe TRBD2 (6 bases). With 5 bases removed from V and 4 bases from J, the gap between germline ends came to 11 bases. CDR3 length equals 13 residues. Germline loops: CDR1 LGHDT, CDR2 YNNKEL (reference sequence). The DNA for the CDR3 is TGTGCCAGCAGCTCGGGGGAGGCAGAGACCCAGTACTTC. Residues: CASSSGEAETQYF.

V gene TRBV29-1 combines with J gene TRBJ2-5; a weak D match, TRBD2 (5 bases). The CDR3 is 11 residues long. The germline gives CDR1 SQVTM, CDR2 ANQGSEA. The germline V and J ends were trimmed by 6 bases and 0 bases, with 5 bases remaining between them. The CDR3 region is CSVRDQETQYF. CDR3 DNA sequence: TGCAGCGTGAGGGACCAAGAGACCCAGTACTTC. Filled out from reference TRBV29-1 and TRBJ2-5, the complete variable domain reads SAVISQKPSRDICQRGTSLTIQCQVDSQVTMMFWYRQQPGQSLTLIATANQGSEATYESGFVIDKFPISRPNLTFSTLTVSNMSPEDSSIYLCSVRDQETQYFGPGTRLLVL.

This clone was picked up a small number of times. V is TRBV20-1 and J is TRBJ2-3, with D hard to call. The CDR3 covers 14 residues. Germline CDR1 DFQATT, CDR2 SNEGSKA (reference sequence). Trimming took off 3 bases at V and 1 base at J, with 11 bases between the two ends. CDR3 DNA: TGCAGTGCTAGTGCGTCAGGCCGCACAGATACGCAGTATTTT. Amino acids: CSASASGRTDTQYF.

The chain is built from TRBV7-2 and TRBJ1-2; D ambiguous. The germline V gene has CDR1 SGHTA and CDR2 FQGNSA. The length of the CDR3 is 15 residues. The ends were cut back, 1 base at V and 2 bases at J, with 11 bases in the middle. In DNA, the CDR3 is TGTGCCAGCAGCTTAGGGCTAGCGCAGAACTATGGCTACACCTTC. Translating gives CASSLGLAQNYGYTF.

The V call is TRBV15, the J call TRBJ1-2, with D maybe TRBD1 (6 bases). V was cut by 5 bases and J by 4 bases, with 17 bases left in between. Per germline, CDR1 LNHNV and CDR2 YYDKDF (reference sequence). The CDR3 is made up of 15 amino acids. The CDR3 nucleotides read TGTGCCACCAGCGACAGGACCCCCTTTGTCTATGGCTACACCTTC. It translates to CATSDRTPFVYGYTF.

This clone was detected only once. J is TRBJ1-2 and V is TRBV19; D gene uncertain. The CDR3 is 12 amino acids. The V gene lost 5 bases and the J gene lost 1 base, with 5 bases spanning the gap. Germline V lookup: CDR1 LNHDA, CDR2 SQIVND (reference sequence). Here the CDR3 reads CASSRGNYGYTF. The CDR3 nucleotides read TGTGCCAGTAGTCGGGGTAACTATGGCTACACCTTC.

CDR3 region: CAWSVLRTANGYTF. DNA of the CDR3: TGTGCCTGGAGTGTACTTAGGACAGCTAATGGCTACACCTTC. V and J are TRBV30 and TRBJ1-2, with D perhaps matching TRBD1 (6 bases). Germline lookup yields CDR1 GTSNPN and CDR2 SVGIG (reference sequence). The V gene lost 0 bases and the J gene lost 6 bases, with 14 bases spanning the gap. The CDR3 spans 14 residues.

The CDR3: CASSQLYSSGGDEQFF. The CDR3, as DNA: TGTGCCAGCAGCCAGCTTTACTCTAGCGGGGGGGATGAGCAGTTCTTC. The chain joins TRBV3-1 (or the pseudogene TRBV3-2) to TRBJ2-1, with 12 bases that match TRBD2. The CDR3 spans 16 residues. Trimming at V came to 3 bases and at J to 8 bases, leaving 8 bases not matched to a gene. Germline V CDR1 and CDR2: LGHDT, YNNKEL (reference sequence).

The CDR3, as DNA: TGTGCCAGCAGCCAAGATACCCTGGGACAGGGGGTATTAGGAAACACCATATATTTT. Translation gives CASSQDTLGQGVLGNTIYF. The chain combines TRBV14 with TRBJ1-3; 11 positions match TRBD1. With V trimmed by 0 bases and J by 4 bases, 11 bases remained unmatched. Germline V gives CDR1 SGHDN, CDR2 FVKESK. The CDR3 runs to 19 residues.

The chain uses TRBV6-2 or TRBV6-3 and TRBJ2-1; 8 nucleotides align to TRBD2. The CDR3 is 15 residues long. CDR1 is MNHEY, CDR2 SVGEGT, per germline. After removal of 7 bases from V and 0 bases from J, the junction contained 5 bases not matched to a gene. CDR3 nucleotide sequence: TGTGCCAGCACCCCGGGGGGGAGCTCCTACAATGAGCAGTTCTTC. This encodes CASTPGGSSYNEQFF.

V usage is TRBV2 and J usage is TRBJ1-4; 7 bases fit TRBD1. Germline V gene data show CDR1 as SNHLY and CDR2 as FYNNEI. V lost 6 bases and J lost 5; bases outside the gene matches: 6. This CDR3 is built from 14 residues. CDR3 loop: CASSAGTENEKLFF. For the CDR3, the DNA is TGTGCCAGCAGCGCCGGGACAGAGAATGAAAAACTGTTTTTT. Supplemented by reference TRBV2 and TRBJ1-4, the full variable domain reads EPEVTQTPSHQVTQMGQEVILRCVPISNHLYFYWYRQILGQKVEFLVSFYNNEISEKSEIFDDQFSVERPDGSNFTLKIRSTKLEDSAMYFCASSAGTENEKLFFGSGTQLSVL.

This chain links TRBV3-1 (or the pseudogene TRBV3-2) with TRBJ1-2; D uncertain. Looked up from germline, CDR1 is LGHDT and CDR2 is YNNKEL (reference sequence). The CDR3 runs to 13 residues. Trimming took 4 bases from V and 8 from J, leaving 14 bases between them. The chain's CDR3 is CASSPPAGRGYTF. The CDR3 DNA sequence: TGTGCCAGCAGCCCCCCCGCGGGAAGGGGCTACACCTTC.

This chain connects TRBV2 to TRBJ2-2, with TRBD1 as a possible D gene (6 bases). V was trimmed by 2 bases and J by 6 bases, leaving 13 bases between them. CDR3 length: 15 amino acids. Germline lookup yields CDR1 SNHLY and CDR2 FYNNEI. In DNA form, the CDR3 reads TGTGCCAGCAGTGAAACAACAGGGATCCCCGGGGAGCTGTTTTTT. Translation gives CASSETTGIPGELFF.

This chain connects TRBV27 to TRBJ2-4; TRBD2 matches 11 bases. There are 15 residues in the CDR3. Trimming cost V 5 bases and J 4 bases; bases outside gene matches: 4. Germline CDR1 and CDR2: MNHEY and SMNVEV (reference sequence). The CDR3 here is CASSPASGGKNIQYF. CDR3 DNA sequence: TGTGCCAGCAGTCCGGCTAGCGGGGGGAAAAACATTCAGTACTTC.

This clone has a single count. This chain links TRBV10-1 with TRBJ2-2, with D perhaps matching TRBD1 (6 bases). The length of the CDR3 is 19 residues. Per the germline V gene, CDR1 is WNHNN and CDR2 is SYGVQD (reference sequence). Trimming removed 0 bases from V and 0 bases from J, with 17 bases in between. CDR3 DNA sequence: TGCGCCAGCAGTGAGTCTTACAGGGAAGAGCGCTCGAACACCGGGGAGCTGTTTTTT. It specifies CASSESYREERSNTGELFF.

The chain links TRBV5-6 to TRBJ2-3; D may be TRBD1 (6 bases). The ends were cut back, 4 bases at V and 5 bases at J, with 14 bases in the middle. Germline V lookup: CDR1 SGHDT, CDR2 YYEEEE. This CDR3 region has 14 residues. CDR3 sequence: CASSPGLGGDTQYF. Here the CDR3 DNA reads TGTGCCAGCAGCCCCGGCCTAGGGGGAGATACGCAGTATTTT.

This sequence joins TRBV7-2 and TRBJ1-4, with 7 positions matching TRBD1. Unmatched junction bases numbered 9, after V lost 0 bases and J lost 8 bases. Per the germline V gene, CDR1 is SGHTA and CDR2 is FQGNSA. The CDR3 is 16 amino acids. CDR3 sequence reads: CASSLALEGAREKLFF. The CDR3 DNA reads as TGTGCCAGCAGCTTAGCGCTCGAGGGGGCGAGGGAAAAACTGTTTTTT.

The V gene is TRBV7-2, the J gene TRBJ1-1, with 7 positions matching TRBD1. This CDR3 contains 13 residues. V shed 3 bases, J shed 7 bases, and the junction held 5 bases outside the gene matches. Germline loops: CDR1 SGHTA, CDR2 FQGNSA. CDR3 in amino acids: CASSFGTEGEAFF. The CDR3 nucleotides are TGTGCCAGCAGCTTCGGGACAGAGGGTGAAGCTTTCTTT.

The rearrangement links TRBV10-1 to TRBJ2-2; TRBD1 aligns across 7 bases. The CDR3 covers 16 residues. The J segment lost 4 bases and the V segment lost 3 bases, leaving 8 bases of the junction unmatched. Germline assignment: CDR1 WNHNN and CDR2 SYGVQD (reference sequence). CDR3: CASSDPTDRATGELFF. The CDR3 DNA reads TGCGCCAGCAGTGATCCAACTGACAGGGCCACCGGGGAGCTGTTTTTT.

The V and J genes are TRBV6-5 and TRBJ1-1; D is ambiguous. The V end was cut by 3 bases, the J end by 4 bases, with 15 bases between. The CDR3 is 15 residues long. Germline V lookup: CDR1 MNHEY, CDR2 SVGAGI. The CDR3: CASSYGGSFLTEAFF. In nucleotides, the CDR3 is TGTGCCAGCAGTTATGGCGGCAGTTTCCTCACTGAAGCTTTCTTT.

The CDR3 DNA sequence: TGTGCCAGCAGCTCTACAGGGTATAATTCACCCCTCCACTTT. Translation gives CASSSTGYNSPLHF. The chain is built from TRBV7-2 and TRBJ1-6; perhaps TRBD1 as D (6 bases). Trimming took off 4 bases at V and 4 bases at J, with 8 bases between the two ends. Looked up from germline, CDR1 is SGHTA and CDR2 is FQGNSA. The CDR3 has 14 amino acids.